This is a list of T cell receptor beta chains from one sample in a study of cytomegalovirus exposure and HLA in healthy donors. Method: immunoSEQ multiplex PCR; TCRdb's copy keeps in-frame clones and lacks some. The sample includes about 240,000 clones, approximately 84% seen only once; the top ten take about 0.22%. The sequencing input was PBMCs. These receptor sequences come from a girl aged 2 to 10 in good health and CMV-seronegative. CDR3s include the opening cysteine and the closing phenylalanine or tryptophan. Clone size is shown for a subset of rows, as once, few, many or a class of expanded clone.

clone size | J gene | V gene | CDR3 protein
NA | TRBJ2-1 | TRBV27 | CASSLLYGGNEQFF
few | TRBJ1-6 | TRBV5-6 | CASSFRTGWDSPLHF
NA | TRBJ2-3 | TRBV7-9 | CASSLSGLATDTQYF
NA | TRBJ2-3 | TRBV10-3 | CAISDKGGAGYTQYF
NA | TRBJ1-2 | TRBV27 | CASSSGQNYGYTF
NA | TRBJ1-3 | TRBV2 | CASSGNRGGGNTIYF
NA | TRBJ1-1 | TRBV6-5 | CASSYDRSMNTEAFF
NA | TRBJ1-2 | TRBV5-4 | CASSLAIGEYGYTF
NA | TRBJ2-3 | TRBV5-4 | CASSLGVVAGTTDTQYF
NA | TRBJ1-2 | TRBV9 | CASSATGGNYGYTF
NA | TRBJ2-5 | TRBV19 | CASSSNFRGTQETQYF
NA | TRBJ2-7 | TRBV27 | CASSRKTGETYEQYF
NA | TRBJ1-1 | TRBV29-1 | CSVRRVGAFF
NA | TRBJ2-7 | TRBV7-2 | CASSHGDPSGGSF
once | TRBJ2-3 | TRBV25-1 | CASSYTGSDTQYF
NA | TRBJ1-3 | TRBV7-9 | CASSLLDRDPSGNTIYF
NA | TRBJ2-3 | TRBV7-2 | CASSFSPDTQYF
NA | TRBJ2-7 | TRBV13 | CASSLLAGAPLPYEQYF
NA | TRBJ2-7 | TRBV6-5 | CASSYSNGFTYEQYF
few | TRBJ2-1 | TRBV18 | CASSPPILAEQFF
once | TRBJ2-2 | TRBV29-1 | CAIHGPVTGELFF
NA | TRBJ2-5 | TRBV27 | CASSPATGQQETQYF
NA | TRBJ2-3 | TRBV5-4 | CASSLGSSGRAEADTQYF
NA | TRBJ2-3 | TRBV4-1 | CASSQEGTASILPRTDTQYF
few | TRBJ2-7 | TRBV6-6 | CASRDRVSEQYF
NA | TRBJ2-7 | TRBV5-1 | CASSLEGGRTYEQYF
NA | TRBJ2-3 | TRBV19 | CASSISGSGGVDTQYF
NA | TRBJ2-1 | TRBV18 | CASSFIAGGRNNEQFF
NA | TRBJ1-1 | TRBV18 | CASRQNQGAIGNTEAFF
NA | TRBJ2-1 | TRBV18 | CASSPGVSEQFF
NA | TRBJ2-2 | TRBV5-4 | CASSLSGVPGELFF
NA | TRBJ2-1 | TRBV13 | CASSLMRDESYNEQFF
NA | TRBJ2-5 | TRBV29-1 | CSVRQGRVETQYF
once | TRBJ1-1 | TRBV4-2 | CASSQDPIGRVGTEAFF
NA | TRBJ2-6 | TRBV23-1 | CASSQSRDSHETGANVLTF
NA | TRBJ2-5 | TRBV30 | CAWGRTSGMTQYF
NA | TRBJ1-4 | TRBV7-8 | CASSFAGTDEKLFF
NA | TRBJ1-2 | TRBV5-4 | CASSSTNAGTGAYGYTF
NA | TRBJ2-2 | TRBV7-9 | CASSSSAGANTGELLF
NA | TRBJ1-5 | TRBV2 | CASRGDRGVIQPQHF
NA | TRBJ1-6 | TRBV12-2 | CASRLEYDRDYSSPLHF
NA | TRBJ2-5 | TRBV7-2 | CASSPDVTSGYQETQYF
NA | TRBJ2-5 | TRBV7-6 | CASSPPGVSGETQYF
NA | TRBJ2-7 | TRBV23-1 | CASSQSGRDHEQYF
NA | TRBJ1-3 | TRBV6-5 | CASRTEGNTIYF
NA | TRBJ1-3 | TRBV18 | CASSPPGDSSGNTIYF
once | TRBJ1-1 | TRBV19 | CASSLRVRNTEAFF
NA | TRBJ1-2 | TRBV5-1 | CASSLAGVGGDGYTF
NA | TRBJ2-1 | TRBV14 | CASSHLQTGGRNEQFF
NA | TRBJ2-1 | TRBV2 | CASTVYNEQFF
NA | TRBJ2-7 | TRBV7-4 | CASSFKGLAGGFVSYEQYF
once | TRBJ2-7 | TRBV7-6 | CASSLGQNYEQYF
NA | TRBJ1-2 | TRBV7-9 | CAGSFVGGGDGYTF
NA | TRBJ2-7 | TRBV11-2 | CASSLDRSSYEQYF
NA | TRBJ1-1 | TRBV9 | CASSRRTGGDMNTEAFF
NA | TRBJ2-1 | TRBV2 | CASSEDSSGDYNEQFF